The next 6 T cell receptor beta chains were all read from a single sample in a study of long-term antiretroviral therapy in people with HIV. With survey level as its setting, the immunoSEQ assay was v3.0. Only in-frame clones appear in the TCRdb table, and some are missing; sequencing was by immunoSEQ multiplex PCR. This table holds under 25,000 clones, around 85% found once. This specimen was unsorted PBMCs, taken 1.6 years after starting antiretroviral therapy. These receptor sequences come from a man aged 35-49 years with HIV.

The gene calls are TRBV27 and TRBJ2-3, with a possible D match to TRBD2 (5 bases). The germline V gene encodes CDR1 MNHEY and CDR2 SMNVEV (reference sequence). V was clipped by 0 bases and J by 1 base, with 8 bases between them. The CDR3 extends over 15 amino acids. The CDR3 sequence: CASSLSGVGTDTQYF. CDR3 sequence (DNA): TGTGCCAGCAGTTTATCGGGAGTCGGCACAGATACGCAGTATTTT.

J is TRBJ1-5 and V is TRBV27; D ambiguous. This CDR3 has 13 amino acids. Germline V CDR1 and CDR2: MNHEY, SMNVEV (reference sequence). With 1 base removed from V and 7 bases from J, the gap between germline ends came to 8 bases. CDR3 region: CASSLWAGQPQHF. In DNA, the CDR3 is TGTGCCAGCAGTTTATGGGCAGGCCAGCCCCAGCATTTT.

This clone was seen a single time. The rearrangement joins TRBV5-1 to TRBJ2-7, with D perhaps given as TRBD1 or TRBD2 (7 bases each). CDR1 is SGHRS, CDR2 YFSETQ, per germline. The CDR3 spans 14 residues. Trimming took off 4 bases at V and 1 base at J, with 12 bases between the two ends. The CDR3 sequence: CASSGRDRSYEQYF. CDR3 sequence (DNA): TGCGCCAGCAGCGGGAGGGACAGATCCTACGAGCAGTACTTC.

The rearrangement uses TRBV19 and TRBJ2-7; 8 positions agree with TRBD1. V lost 5 bases and J lost 2; bases outside the gene matches: 5. CDR1 is LNHDA, CDR2 SQIVND, per germline (reference sequence). CDR3 size: 14 residues. In DNA form, the CDR3 reads TGTGCCAGTAGTGTCGGGACAGGACCCTACGAGCAGTACTTC. Its translation is CASSVGTGPYEQYF. Supplemented by reference TRBV19 and TRBJ2-7, the full variable domain reads DGGITQSPKYLFRKEGQNVTLSCEQNLNHDAMYWYRQDPGQGLRLIYYSQIVNDFQKGDIAEGYSVSREKKESFPLTVTSAQKNPTAFYLCASSVGTGPYEQYFGPGTRLTVT.

The rearrangement uses TRBV19 and TRBJ2-1, with 8 bases aligning to TRBD1. CDR1 is LNHDA, CDR2 SQIVND, per germline (reference sequence). The CDR3 covers 13 residues. V lost 2 bases to trimming and J lost 8 bases; unmatched junction nucleotides: 2. CDR3 bases: TGTGCCAGTAGTATAAGGGGACAGGATGAGCAGTTCTTC. Its protein product is CASSIRGQDEQFF.

V usage is TRBV5-4 and J usage is TRBJ2-1; D is uncertain. The CDR3 runs to 13 residues. V gave up 2 bases and J gave up 4 bases, with 7 bases separating them. CDR1 and CDR2 from the germline V gene are SGHNT and YYREEE (reference sequence). CDR3: CASSFSFYNEQFF. Written as DNA, the CDR3 is TGTGCCAGCAGCTTCTCTTTTTACAATGAGCAGTTCTTC.